One and the same sample provided the 4 T cell receptor beta chains below, sequenced in a study of memory CD4+ T cells and cytomegalovirus serostatus. Single viable CD3+CD4+CD8-CD45RO+ cells were sorted as the memory CD4+ T cells. The method was immunoSEQ multiplex PCR; TCRdb's version includes in-frame clones alone and lacks a portion of them. The data hold about 96,000 clones, with over 70% observed a single time. Sequenced: memory CD4+ T cells from blood. The origin of the receptors is an adult in good health and CMV-seropositive.

The genes are TRBV18 and TRBJ2-5; D remains unclear. This CDR3 has 13 residues. Germline V gene data show CDR1 as KGHSH and CDR2 as LQKENI. Trimming removed 1 base from V and 5 bases from J, with 8 bases in between. The chain's CDR3 is CASSPQLGETQYF. The CDR3 DNA reads as TGTGCCAGCTCACCACAGTTAGGGGAGACCCAGTACTTC.

The chain carries TRBV25-1 and TRBJ2-4, with TRBD1 matching over 9 bases. The germline V gene encodes CDR1 MGHDK and CDR2 SYGVNS. The CDR3 is 15 residues long. The J segment lost 6 bases and the V segment lost 6 bases, leaving 9 bases of the junction unmatched. Written as DNA, the CDR3 is TGTGCCAGCAGCCAGACCGGGACAGGGTTAAACATTCAGTACTTC. Translated, it gives CASSQTGTGLNIQYF.

This chain connects TRBV6-6 to TRBJ2-1; 8 bases are a match to TRBD1. This CDR3 spans 14 amino acids. The ends lost 2 bases at V and 6 bases at J; junction bases unmatched: 3. Germline V CDR1 and CDR2: MNHNY, SVGAGI (reference sequence). Here the CDR3 reads CASSYGTGRNEQFF. As DNA, the CDR3 is TGTGCCAGCAGTTACGGGACAGGCCGCAATGAGCAGTTCTTC.

The chain combines TRBV19 with TRBJ2-1, with TRBD1 matching over 7 bases. The CDR3 extends over 15 amino acids. V was pared by 5 bases and J by 3 bases, with 7 bases of the junction left unmatched. Germline CDR1 LNHDA, CDR2 SQIVND (reference sequence). The CDR3 protein is CASSFDRAIYNEQFF. The CDR3, as DNA: TGTGCCAGTAGTTTTGACAGGGCGATCTACAATGAGCAGTTCTTC.